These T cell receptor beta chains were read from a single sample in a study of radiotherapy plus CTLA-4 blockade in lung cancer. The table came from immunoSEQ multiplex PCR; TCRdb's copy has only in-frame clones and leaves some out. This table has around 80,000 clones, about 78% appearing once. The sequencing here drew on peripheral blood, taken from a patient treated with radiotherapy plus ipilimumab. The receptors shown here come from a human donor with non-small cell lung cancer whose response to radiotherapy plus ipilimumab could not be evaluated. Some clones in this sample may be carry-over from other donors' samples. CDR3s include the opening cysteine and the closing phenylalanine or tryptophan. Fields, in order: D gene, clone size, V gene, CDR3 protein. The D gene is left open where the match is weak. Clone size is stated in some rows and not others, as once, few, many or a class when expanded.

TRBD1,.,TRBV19,CASSISRTGNTEAFF
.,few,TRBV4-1,CASSRSMTDSGNTIYF
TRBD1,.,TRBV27,CASSLFSGTGTDTQYF
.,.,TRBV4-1,CASSQDVGPYGYTF
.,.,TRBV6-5,CASSYGYSRNTEAFF
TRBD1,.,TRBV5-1,CASSMTGRTSPLHF
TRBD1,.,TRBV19,CASTRDRGLGGELFF
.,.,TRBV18,CASSPSNTIYF
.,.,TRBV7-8,CASSLLGALEGYDEAFF
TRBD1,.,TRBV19,CASIDRATSGNTIYF
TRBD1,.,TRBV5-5,CASSLMGQGYLGELFF
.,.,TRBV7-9,CASRGADEKLFF
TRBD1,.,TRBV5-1,CASSPRTGLNTEAFF
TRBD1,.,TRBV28,CASSFPGTGAYGYTF
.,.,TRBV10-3,CAISVSGKQETQYF
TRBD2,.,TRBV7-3,CASSLNGAGGIPYYNEQFF
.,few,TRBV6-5,CASSYVDRILTGELFF
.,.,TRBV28,CASSLGQGPNYGYTF
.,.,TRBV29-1,CSVGGGIKAEQYF
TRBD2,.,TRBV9,CASSVSWTSGGSNEQFF
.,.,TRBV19,CASSVGTGGYTF
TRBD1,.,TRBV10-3,CAISMGQPGEQFF
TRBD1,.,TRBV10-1,CASSESGQGLSYEQYF
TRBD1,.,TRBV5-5,CASSWGQGNHNEQFF
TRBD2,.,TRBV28,CASSLPGRGTDTQYF
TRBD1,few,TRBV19,CASRDRVFDSPLHF
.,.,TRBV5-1,CASSFGAANTEAFF
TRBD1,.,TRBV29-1,CSVEKEGATPQEAFF
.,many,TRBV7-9,CASRRGNEAFF
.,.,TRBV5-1,CASSFFKGSQETQYF
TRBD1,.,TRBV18,CASSPTGKGQPQHF
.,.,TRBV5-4,CASSLLGDNTEAFF
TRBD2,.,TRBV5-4,CASSGPGLAVNYEQYF
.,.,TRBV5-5,CASRQGGGRSYEQYF
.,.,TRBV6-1,CASSESRGWMLSYTF
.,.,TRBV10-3,CAIRWTAMGYGYTF